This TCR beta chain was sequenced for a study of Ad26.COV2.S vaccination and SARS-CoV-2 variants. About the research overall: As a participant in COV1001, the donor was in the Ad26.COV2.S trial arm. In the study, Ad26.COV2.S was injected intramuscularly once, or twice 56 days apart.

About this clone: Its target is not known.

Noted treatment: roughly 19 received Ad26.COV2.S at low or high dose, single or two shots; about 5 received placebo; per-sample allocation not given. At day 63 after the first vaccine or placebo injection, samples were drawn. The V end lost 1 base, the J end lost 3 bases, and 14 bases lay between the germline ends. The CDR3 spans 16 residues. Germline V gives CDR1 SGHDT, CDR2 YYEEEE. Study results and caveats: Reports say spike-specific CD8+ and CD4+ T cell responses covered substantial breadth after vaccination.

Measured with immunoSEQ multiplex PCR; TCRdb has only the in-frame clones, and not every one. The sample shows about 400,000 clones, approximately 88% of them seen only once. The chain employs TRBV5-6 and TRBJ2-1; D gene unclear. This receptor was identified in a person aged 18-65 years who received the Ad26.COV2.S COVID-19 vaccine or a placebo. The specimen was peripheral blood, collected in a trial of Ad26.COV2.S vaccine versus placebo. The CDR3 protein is CASSLLGPDFYNEQFF. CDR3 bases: TGTGCCAGCAGCTTGTTAGGGCCCGATTTCTACAATGAGCAGTTCTTC. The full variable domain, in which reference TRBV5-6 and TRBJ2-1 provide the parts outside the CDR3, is DAGVTQSPTHLIKTRGQQVTLRCSPKSGHDTVSWYQQALGQGPQFIFQYYEEEERQRGNFPDRFSGHQFPNYSSELNVNALLLGDSALYLCASSLLGPDFYNEQFFGPGTRLTVL.